This T cell receptor (beta chain) was retrieved from a study of cytomegalovirus exposure and HLA in healthy donors. Study summary: As an earlier analysis found, some 170 million T cells yielded some 120 million unique TCR beta sequences.

The PCR made use of 60 Vbeta and 13 Jbeta primers. The method was immunoSEQ multiplex PCR; TCRdb's version includes in-frame clones alone and lacks a portion of them. The data show approximately 110,000 clones, about four fifths seen once. The CDR3 is 13 amino acids. Germline CDR1 GTSNPN, CDR2 SVGIG (reference sequence). V lost 4 bases, J lost 1 base, and 10 bases lay in between. The chain carries TRBV30 and TRBJ1-1, with D possibly being TRBD1 (5 bases). Sequenced input: PBMCs. This TCR was sampled from a woman younger than 30 in good health and CMV-seronegative. The CDR3 loop reads CAWKDRENTEAFF. The CDR3 bases are TGTGCCTGGAAAGACAGAGAGAACACTGAAGCTTTCTTT.